This T cell receptor beta chain appears in the sequencing data of a study of cytomegalovirus exposure and HLA in healthy donors. The PCR had 60 Vbeta and 13 Jbeta primers. Sequencing was performed with immunoSEQ multiplex PCR; in TCRdb, only in-frame clones are kept and a portion is missing. The data contain roughly 100,000 clones, 78% of them singletons. In regard to this clone: Its matching antigen is unknown.

The study's findings and limits: Apart from CMV serostatus, no immune exposure information was available.

The clonotype was recovered from a woman in her 40s in good health and CMV-seronegative. Specimen: PBMCs.

CDR3 sequence (DNA): TGTGCCAGCAGCCCGGGGGACAGGGCGGCCTATGGCTACACCTTC. It encodes CASSPGDRAAYGYTF. This chain connects TRBV9 to TRBJ1-2; 9 bases align to TRBD1. Germline V gene sequence: CDR1 SGDLS, CDR2 YYNGEE. V was clipped by 4 bases and J by 4 bases; unmatched bases: 8. The CDR3 loop spans 15 amino acids.